These T cell receptor beta chains were read from a single sample in a study of T cells after somatic rescue of genetic block. The assay was immunoSEQ multiplex PCR, and TCRdb's table has in-frame clones only and misses some. The data show 70,000 to 95,000 clones, over 80% seen once. Sequences were obtained from peripheral blood mononuclear cells (PBMCs). The source of these receptors is a woman in her late teens or twenties. CDR3s include the opening cysteine and the closing phenylalanine or tryptophan. D genes are given only for firm matches. Some rows mark clone size as missing; the rest say once, few, many or name a class of expanded clone.

d_call	v_call	j_call	cdr3_length	clone_size	cdr3_aa	cdr3_nt
TRBD1	TRBV6-5	TRBJ1-1	16	NA	CASSFRDSPLNTEAFF	TGTGCCAGCAGTTTCCGGGACAGCCCCTTGAACACTGAAGCTTTCTTT
NA	TRBV5-1	TRBJ1-2	16	NA	CASSLDGQLVGYGYTF	TGCGCCAGCAGCTTGGACGGACAGCTGGTCGGCTATGGCTACACCTTC
NA	TRBV2	TRBJ1-1	14	NA	CASSEEGLDTEAFF	TGTGCCAGCAGTGAGGAGGGGTTGGACACTGAAGCTTTCTTT
NA	TRBV27	TRBJ1-1	13	NA	CASRRGLNTEAFF	TGTGCCAGCAGGAGGGGCCTGAACACTGAAGCTTTCTTT
NA	TRBV30	TRBJ2-7	12	NA	CAWSFAGREQYF	TGTGCCTGGAGCTTCGCCGGGCGCGAGCAGTACTTC
NA	TRBV29-1	TRBJ1-2	11	NA	CRASVGVGYTF	TGCCGCGCTTCGGTGGGAGTGGGCTACACCTTC
TRBD1	TRBV29-1	TRBJ1-5	15	NA	CSAQAGTGGNQPQHF	TGCAGCGCCCAAGCCGGGACAGGCGGCAATCAGCCCCAGCATTTT
TRBD2	TRBV5-1	TRBJ2-2	16	NA	CASSSPGDYIPGELFF	TGCGCCAGCAGCTCACCTGGGGACTACATTCCCGGGGAGCTGTTTTTT
NA	TRBV5-1	TRBJ1-2	15	NA	CASSLDIGANYGYTF	TGCGCCAGCAGCTTGGATATAGGTGCCAACTATGGCTACACCTTC
TRBD2	TRBV14	TRBJ2-1	13	NA	CASSQGLAFEQFF	TGTGCCAGCAGCCAAGGACTAGCGTTCGAGCAGTTCTTC
NA	TRBV27	TRBJ1-2	14	NA	CASSPQWVSYGYTF	TGTGCCAGCAGTCCCCAGTGGGTCTCCTATGGCTACACCTTC
NA	TRBV9	TRBJ1-3	15	NA	CASSSRGDSGNTIYF	TGTGCCAGCAGCTCGAGGGGGGACTCTGGAAACACCATATATTTT
NA	TRBV30	TRBJ2-7	12	NA	CAWRLGSYEQYF	TGTGCCTGGAGGCTGGGGTCCTACGAGCAGTACTTC
TRBD1	TRBV29-1	TRBJ1-1	15	NA	CSVGEPRGGYTEAFF	TGCAGCGTTGGGGAGCCCAGGGGGGGATACACTGAAGCTTTCTTT
NA	TRBV5-1	TRBJ2-7	15	NA	CASSLLSWFYYEQYF	TGCGCCAGCAGCCTCCTTTCATGGTTCTACTACGAGCAGTACTTC
NA	TRBV6-5	TRBJ1-4	12	NA	CASSYSNEKLFF	TGTGCCAGCAGTTACAGTAATGAAAAACTGTTTTTT
NA	TRBV29-1	TRBJ2-1	14	NA	CSVESSSSYNEQFF	TGCAGCGTTGAGTCTTCCAGCTCCTACAATGAGCAGTTCTTC
NA	TRBV12-5	TRBJ1-1	14	NA	CASGFWPIGTEAFF	TGTGCTAGTGGTTTTTGGCCTATAGGCACTGAAGCTTTCTTT
NA	TRBV27	TRBJ2-7	16	NA	CASFLGQPLRPEKQYF	TGTGCCAGCTTCCTAGGGCAACCCCTCCGACCCGAAAAGCAGTACTTC
TRBD1	TRBV29-1	TRBJ1-4	13	NA	CSVKRGTVEKLFF	TGCAGCGTCAAAAGAGGGACAGTCGAAAAACTGTTTTTT
NA	TRBV2	TRBJ2-1	10	NA	CASSGNEQFF	TGTGCCAGCAGTGGAAATGAGCAGTTCTTC
TRBD2	TRBV5-1	TRBJ2-7	15	NA	CASSFVAGRDSEQYF	TGCGCCAGCAGCTTCGTCGCAGGGAGGGACTCGGAGCAGTACTTC
TRBD2	TRBV5-1	TRBJ2-1	16	NA	CASSISSGRGLNEQFF	TGCGCCAGCAGCATTTCTAGCGGGAGAGGTTTGAATGAGCAGTTCTTC
TRBD1	TRBV4-1	TRBJ1-2	11	NA	CASSTGDGYTF	TGCGCCAGCAGTACAGGGGATGGCTACACCTTC
TRBD2	TRBV2	TRBJ2-3	13	NA	CASGSGRPDTQYF	TGTGCCAGCGGTAGCGGGAGGCCAGATACGCAGTATTTT
NA	TRBV28	TRBJ2-7	16	once	CASSLWRGVSSYEQYF	TGTGCCAGCAGTTTATGGCGGGGAGTGAGCTCCTACGAGCAGTACTTC
TRBD2	TRBV7-2	TRBJ2-7	19	NA	CASSLDKREGLVRTYEQYF	TGTGCCAGCAGCTTAGACAAGCGGGAGGGCCTTGTGCGGACCTACGAGCAGTACTTC
NA	TRBV6-1	TRBJ2-7	14	NA	CATGGGTGIWEQYF	TGTGCCACCGGGGGGGGGACAGGGATTTGGGAGCAGTACTTC
NA	TRBV7-2	TRBJ2-3	16	NA	CASSLEAGLGTDTQYF	TGTGCCAGCAGCTTAGAGGCGGGTCTAGGGACAGATACGCAGTATTTT
NA	TRBV2	TRBJ2-3	17	NA	CASTSTGTLRGTDTQYF	TGTGCCAGCACCTCCACCGGGACTCTAAGGGGCACAGATACGCAGTATTTT
TRBD2	TRBV5-8	TRBJ2-2	19	NA	CASSLAIGTSGENTGELFF	TGTGCCAGCAGCTTGGCCATCGGGACTAGCGGTGAGAACACCGGGGAGCTGTTTTTT
NA	TRBV30	TRBJ2-6	15	NA	CAWSVLGAGANVLTF	TGTGCCTGGAGTGTATTGGGGGCCGGGGCCAACGTCCTGACTTTC